This T cell receptor (beta chain) is drawn from a study of breast tumors, draining lymph nodes, adjacent tissues. Study-wide results and limits: Tumor repertoires ranked between lymph nodes and nontumor tissue in diversity, with V and J gene preferences. Findings are consistent with lymph node origin and intratumoral expansion of most tumor T cells. Luminal-like breast cancer showed significantly higher tumor–nontumor repertoire similarity than basal-like.

Per germline, CDR1 DFQATT and CDR2 SNEGSKA (reference sequence). Trimming removed 5 bases from V and 2 bases from J; junction bases left unmatched: 5. CDR3 size: 14 residues. This clonotype was seen repeatedly, ten times or more. The target antigen is unknown. Axillary draining lymph nodes of breast cancer patients supplied the node samples. TCRdb redid the calling of the multiplex PCR reads with MiXCR, one entry per CDR3 protein. The sample carries about 140,000 distinct CDR3 sequences, less than 35% recorded once. The sequenced material came from axillary lymph node tissue. The chain couples TRBV20-1 to TRBJ2-3, with 9 bases identical to TRBD1. The sequence was collected from a female donor with breast cancer. Some clones in this sample may be carry-over from other donors' samples. The chain's CDR3 is CSAGDRDLTDTQYF. The CDR3 nucleotides read TGCAGTGCTGGGGACAGGGATCTCACAGATACGCAGTATTTT.